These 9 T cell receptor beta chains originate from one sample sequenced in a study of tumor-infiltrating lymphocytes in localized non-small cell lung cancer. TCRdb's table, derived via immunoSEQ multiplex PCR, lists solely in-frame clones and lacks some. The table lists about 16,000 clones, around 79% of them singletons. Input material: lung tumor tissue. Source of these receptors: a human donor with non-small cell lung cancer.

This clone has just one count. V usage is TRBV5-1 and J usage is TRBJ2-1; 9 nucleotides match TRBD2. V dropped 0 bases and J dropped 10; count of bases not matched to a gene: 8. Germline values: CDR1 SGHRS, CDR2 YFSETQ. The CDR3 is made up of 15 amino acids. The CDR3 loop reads CASSLGAGGIREQFF. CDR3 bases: TGCGCCAGCAGCTTGGGGGCGGGAGGGATAAGAGAGCAGTTCTTC.

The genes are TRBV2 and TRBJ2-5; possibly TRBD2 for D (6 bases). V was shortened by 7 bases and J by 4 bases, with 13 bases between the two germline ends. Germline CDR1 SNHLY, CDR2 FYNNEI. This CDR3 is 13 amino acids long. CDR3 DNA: TGTGCCAGCATGAGGGACTCTATAGAGACCCAGTACTTC. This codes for CASMRDSIETQYF.

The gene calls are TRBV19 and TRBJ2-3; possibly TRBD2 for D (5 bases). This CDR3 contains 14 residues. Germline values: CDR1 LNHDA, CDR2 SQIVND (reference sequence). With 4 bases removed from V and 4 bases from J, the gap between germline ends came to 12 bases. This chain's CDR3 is CASSKRQEADTQYF. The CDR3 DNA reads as TGTGCCAGTAGTAAGCGGCAGGAGGCAGATACGCAGTATTTT.

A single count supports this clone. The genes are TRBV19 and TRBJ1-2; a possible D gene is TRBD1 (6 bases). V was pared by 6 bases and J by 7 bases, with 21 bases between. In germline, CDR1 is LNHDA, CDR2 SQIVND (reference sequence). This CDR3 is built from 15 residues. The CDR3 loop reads CASRPLLGGARGYTF. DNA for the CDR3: TGTGCCAGTAGACCCCTCTTGGGGGGGGCCCGTGGCTACACCTTC.

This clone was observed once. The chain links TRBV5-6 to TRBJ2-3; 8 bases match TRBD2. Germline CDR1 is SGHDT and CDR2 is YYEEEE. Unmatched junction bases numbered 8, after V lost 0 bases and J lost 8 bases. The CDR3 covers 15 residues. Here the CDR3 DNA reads TGTGCCAGCAGCTTGGTTACGGGAGGGCCGGGTACGCAGTATTTT. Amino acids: CASSLVTGGPGTQYF.

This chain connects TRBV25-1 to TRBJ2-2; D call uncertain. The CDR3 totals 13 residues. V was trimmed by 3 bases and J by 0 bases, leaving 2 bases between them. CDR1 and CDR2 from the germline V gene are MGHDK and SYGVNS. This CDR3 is CASSDPNTGELFF. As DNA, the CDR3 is TGTGCCAGCAGTGATCCGAACACCGGGGAGCTGTTTTTT.

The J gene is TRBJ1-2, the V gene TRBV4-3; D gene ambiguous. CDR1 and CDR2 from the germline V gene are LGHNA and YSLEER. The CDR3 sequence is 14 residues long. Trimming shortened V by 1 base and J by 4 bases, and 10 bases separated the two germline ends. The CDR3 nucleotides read TGCGCCAGCAGCCAAGGGATTGGGTTCTATGGCTACACCTTC. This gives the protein CASSQGIGFYGYTF.

CDR3: CASSMGQDDRYEQYF. DNA for the CDR3: TGCGCCAGCTCGATGGGACAGGACGACCGCTACGAGCAGTACTTC. The chain couples TRBV4-1 to TRBJ2-7; 8 bases match TRBD1. Germline CDR1 reads MGHRA; CDR2 reads YSYEKL. CDR3 length: 15 residues. J was trimmed by 3 bases and V by 8 bases; bases with no gene match: 12.

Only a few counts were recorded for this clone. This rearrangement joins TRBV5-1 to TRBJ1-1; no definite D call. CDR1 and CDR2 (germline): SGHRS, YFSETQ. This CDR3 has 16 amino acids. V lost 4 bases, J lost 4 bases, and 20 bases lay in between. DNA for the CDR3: TGCGCCAGCAGCCTCAACGGAGTTACTGAGAGCACTGAAGCTTTCTTT. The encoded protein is CASSLNGVTESTEAFF.